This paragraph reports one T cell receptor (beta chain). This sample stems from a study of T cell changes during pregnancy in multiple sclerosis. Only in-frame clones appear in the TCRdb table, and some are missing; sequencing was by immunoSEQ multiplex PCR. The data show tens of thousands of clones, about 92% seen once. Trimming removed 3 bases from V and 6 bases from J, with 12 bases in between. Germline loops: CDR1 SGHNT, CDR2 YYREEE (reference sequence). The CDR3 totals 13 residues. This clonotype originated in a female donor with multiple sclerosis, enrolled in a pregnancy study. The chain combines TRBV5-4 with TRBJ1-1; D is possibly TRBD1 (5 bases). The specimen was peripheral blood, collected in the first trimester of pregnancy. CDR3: CASSSPRGAEAFF. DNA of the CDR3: TGTGCCAGCAGCTCGCCCCGGGGGGCTGAAGCTTTCTTT.